A selection of T cell receptor beta chains follows, all from one sample in a study of Ad26.COV2.S vaccination and SARS-CoV-2 variants. Measured with immunoSEQ multiplex PCR; TCRdb has only the in-frame clones, and not every one. The sample gives approximately 300,000 clones, 70% to 90% of which show up once; under 2% is in the top ten. This material consisted of peripheral blood, taken in a trial of Ad26.COV2.S vaccine versus placebo. The receptors here all came from a person between 18 and 59 years old who received the Ad26.COV2.S COVID-19 vaccine or a placebo. The CDR3 runs from the conserved cysteine through the conserved F or W. A D gene is named only where the DNA matches it firmly. Size values are once, few and many counts, or a class for expanded clones, and some rows have none.

CASSLEGATLGYTF,TGTGCCAGCAGCTTAGAGGGGGCCACCCTTGGCTACACCTTC,TRBD1,TRBV7-2,.,TRBJ1-2
CASTKGTSNNEQFF,TGTGCCAGCACCAAGGGGACTTCCAACAATGAGCAGTTCTTC,.,TRBV6-5,.,TRBJ2-1
CASSPPGIGNTEAFF,TGTGCCAGCTCACCACCGGGGATTGGGAACACTGAAGCTTTCTTT,.,TRBV18,.,TRBJ1-1
CASSYSRGLKNIQYF,TGTGCCAGCAGTTACTCCAGGGGCCTCAAAAACATTCAGTACTTC,.,TRBV6-2/TRBV6-3,.,TRBJ2-4
CASSLVSVTDYGYTF,TGTGCCAGCAGCTTAGTTTCTGTAACAGACTATGGCTACACCTTC,.,TRBV7-2,.,TRBJ1-2
CASSQANPATGEGYTF,TGTGCCAGCAGCCAAGCGAACCCCGCGACAGGGGAAGGCTACACCTTC,TRBD1,TRBV14,.,TRBJ1-2
CASSQDRGSASPLHF,TGTGCCAGCAGCCAAGACAGGGGGTCGGCCTCACCCCTCCACTTT,TRBD1,TRBV5-4,.,TRBJ1-6
CASSQDSRTTGNTIYF,TGTGCCAGCAGCCAAGATTCCAGGACGACCGGAAACACCATATATTTT,.,TRBV14,once,TRBJ1-3
CASSLVRGANTGELFF,TGTGCCAGCAGCTTAGTTCGGGGGGCCAACACCGGGGAGCTGTTTTTT,.,TRBV7-2,.,TRBJ2-2
CASSTGLAYEQYF,TGTGCCAGCAGTACGGGACTAGCCTACGAGCAGTACTTC,TRBD2,TRBV5-6,.,TRBJ2-7
CASSYSTGTEAFF,TGTGCCAGCAGTTACTCGACAGGGACTGAAGCTTTCTTT,TRBD1,TRBV6-2/TRBV6-3,many,TRBJ1-1
CAWSLAGYSNQPQHF,TGTGCCTGGAGTTTAGCAGGGTATAGCAATCAGCCCCAGCATTTT,.,TRBV30,.,TRBJ1-5
CASSLPPGTAGEKLFF,TGCGCCAGCAGTCTTCCCCCCGGGACAGCCGGAGAAAAACTGTTTTTT,TRBD1,TRBV4-1,.,TRBJ1-4
CASSFGPGVNTEAFF,TGTGCCAGCAGCTTTGGTCCGGGGGTGAACACTGAAGCTTTCTTT,.,TRBV7-2,.,TRBJ1-1
CASSTKNTGELFF,TGCGCCAGCAGCACAAAGAACACCGGGGAGCTGTTTTTT,.,TRBV5-1,.,TRBJ2-2
CASSLWGSGGEAFF,TGTGCCAGCTCCCTGTGGGGATCGGGCGGTGAAGCTTTCTTT,.,TRBV5-5,few,TRBJ1-1
CASSFSGGQETQYF,TGTGCCAGCAGTTTTAGCGGGGGGCAAGAGACCCAGTACTTC,TRBD2,TRBV9,.,TRBJ2-5
CASSRDFYNEQFF,TGTGCCAGCAGTAGGGACTTTTACAATGAGCAGTTCTTC,.,TRBV12-3/TRBV12-4,.,TRBJ2-1
CASSQSRAQKGYNEQFF,TGTGCCAGCAGTCAGTCCCGGGCTCAGAAAGGGTACAATGAGCAGTTCTTC,.,TRBV27,.,TRBJ2-1
CASSIREGARQPQHF,TGTGCCAGTAGTATACGGGAGGGGGCTCGACAGCCCCAGCATTTT,TRBD1,TRBV19,.,TRBJ1-5
CASSPQGGYTDTQYF,TGTGCCAGCAGCCCCCAAGGGGGATACACAGATACGCAGTATTTT,.,TRBV7-3,few,TRBJ2-3
CASSSPQVFRNEQYF,TGTGCCAGCAGCTCACCTCAGGTTTTTAGAAACGAGCAGTACTTC,.,TRBV7-9,.,TRBJ2-7
CASSPRRPPGQLNTEAFF,TGTGCCAGCTCACCACGGCGCCCCCCGGGACAATTGAACACTGAAGCTTTCTTT,.,TRBV18,.,TRBJ1-1
CASSGTPQGYEQYF,TGTGCCAGCAGCGGGACACCTCAGGGCTACGAGCAGTACTTC,.,TRBV25-1,.,TRBJ2-7
CASSRSAAGEETQYF,TGCGCCAGCAGCCGGAGTGCGGCGGGGGAAGAGACCCAGTACTTC,TRBD2,TRBV4-3,.,TRBJ2-5
CASSSRDTRRYF,TGTGCCAGCAGCTCACGGGACACCCGAAGGTACTTC,.,TRBV7-9,.,TRBJ2-4
CASSVSGNSNQPQHF,TGTGCCAGCAGTGTTTCGGGGAACAGCAATCAGCCCCAGCATTTT,.,TRBV2,.,TRBJ1-5
CASSEGSRIESPLHF,TGCGCCAGCAGTGAGGGGAGCCGGATAGAATCACCCCTCCACTTT,.,TRBV5-1,few,TRBJ1-6
CASSDPLWGGSYNEQFF,TGTGCCAGCAGTGATCCCCTCTGGGGGGGGTCCTACAATGAGCAGTTCTTC,TRBD2,TRBV25-1,.,TRBJ2-1
CASSPNPGQLNYGYTF,TGCGCCAGCAGCCCTAACCCGGGACAATTAAACTATGGCTACACCTTC,.,TRBV5-1,.,TRBJ1-2
CASSILGQGINQPQHF,TGTGCCAGTAGTATACTGGGACAGGGGATCAATCAGCCCCAGCATTTT,TRBD1,TRBV19,once,TRBJ1-5
CASSPTGERTDTQYF,TGTGCCAGTAGTCCGACAGGGGAGCGCACAGATACGCAGTATTTT,TRBD1,TRBV19,.,TRBJ2-3
CASIMGDSPLHF,TGTGCCAGCATAATGGGGGATTCACCCCTCCACTTT,.,TRBV6-5,.,TRBJ1-6
CASSTGTGHSPQHF,TGTGCCAGCAGTACCGGGACGGGGCATAGCCCCCAGCATTTT,.,TRBV6-2/TRBV6-3,.,TRBJ1-5
CASSLSTGGNQPQHF,TGCGCCAGCAGCTTGTCGACAGGGGGCAATCAGCCCCAGCATTTT,TRBD1,TRBV5-1,.,TRBJ1-5
CASRGGQGYNEKLFF,TGCGCCAGCAGAGGAGGACAGGGGTATAATGAAAAACTGTTTTTT,TRBD1,TRBV5-1,once,TRBJ1-4
CASRDRGGRPQHF,TGTGCCAGCAGGGACAGGGGGGGTAGACCCCAGCATTTT,TRBD1,TRBV6-5,.,TRBJ1-5
CASSSPDQETQYF,TGTGCCAGCAGCTCCCCAGACCAAGAGACCCAGTACTTC,.,TRBV11-2,.,TRBJ2-5
CASSQSGYEQYF,TGTGCCAGCAGCCAATCTGGCTACGAGCAGTACTTC,.,TRBV3-1/TRBV3-2,.,TRBJ2-7
CASSTRQGSNYGYTF,TGTGCCAGCAGTACTAGACAGGGATCTAACTATGGCTACACCTTC,TRBD1,TRBV6-5,.,TRBJ1-2
CASTGTGRGNEQFF,TGTGCCAGCACAGGGACAGGGCGGGGGAATGAGCAGTTCTTC,TRBD1,TRBV2,.,TRBJ2-1
CASSLGSGFYEQYF,TGCGCCAGCAGCTTGGGGTCCGGGTTCTACGAGCAGTACTTC,.,TRBV5-1,.,TRBJ2-7
CASSRGITGSDTQYF,TGTGCCAGCAGCCGGGGAATCACAGGGTCCGATACGCAGTATTTT,.,TRBV3-1/TRBV3-2,.,TRBJ2-3
CASSGLAGTYEQYF,TGTGCCAGTTCCGGACTAGCGGGGACCTACGAGCAGTACTTC,TRBD2,TRBV19,.,TRBJ2-7
CASSLGLGGPNYGYTF,TGTGCCAGCAGCCTGGGGCTCGGCGGACCTAACTATGGCTACACCTTC,.,TRBV7-9,.,TRBJ1-2
CASRKGQSTEAFF,TGTGCCAGCAGAAAGGGACAGTCCACTGAAGCTTTCTTT,TRBD1,TRBV7-9,.,TRBJ1-1